Below, one TCR beta chain is given with its context. The CDR3 length is 16 residues. Losses at the gene ends were 5 bases for V and 1 base for J; bases not matched to a gene: 4. The germline V gene has CDR1 LNHDA and CDR2 SQIVND (reference sequence). Study processing details: Reference gene primer amplification yielded estimated nucleated cell counts. Profiling relied on immunoSEQ multiplex PCR, and the TCRdb table lists in-frame clones only, not all of them. V and J calls and clone size come straight from that table; D and trimming were deduced from the DNA. Among around 81,000 clones listed, approximately 88% were seen once. The sample belongs to a study of blood T cell repertoires in COVID-19. Study-wide background: The cDNA or gDNA used as material had been derived from T cells, B-cell-depleted T cells, or PBMCs.

The specimen sequenced was peripheral blood. The chain has TRBV19 and TRBJ2-1, with 11 bases fitting TRBD2. The sequence came from a man between 65 and 79 years old with acute or convalescent COVID-19. CDR3 loop: CASSLSSGRSYNEQFF. CDR3 coding DNA: TGTGCCAGTAGTCTTTCTAGCGGGAGGTCCTACAATGAGCAGTTCTTC.